The text below deals with one T cell receptor beta chain. The antigen remains undetermined. At one of its ends the junction is not consistent with the germline gene, which may arise from a read error. The data derive from a study of blood T cells in healthy people across ages. Broader study findings: Older age went with lower TCR beta diversity per million T cells, in a roughly linear way.

A J-beta primer mix and a sample-barcoded 5' primer were used in a second PCR of roughly 6 to 11 cycles. Each CDR3 protein is one row after TCRdb ran MiXCR on the 5' RACE reads. The sample lists roughly 1,300,000 distinct CDR3 sequences; 45% to 70% were seen once. The sequence was collected from a man in his late teens or twenties in good health. The specimen sequenced was blood.

The CDR3 reads CASSTLGMRADTEYF. The CDR3 DNA follows: TGTGCCAGCAGCACGTTGGGCATGAGAGCAGATACGGAGTATTTT. V and J are TRBV12-3 or TRBV12-4 and TRBJ2-3; D call uncertain. The CDR3 loop spans 15 amino acids.